The 6 T cell receptor beta chains presented below share a single source sample, sequenced in a study of T cells expressing NK-cell markers (dated by TCRdb to between 2020 and 2021). Library method: 5' RACE. Sequencing instrument: Illumina HiSeq 2000. Each CDR3 protein sequence appears as one entry after TCRdb reprocessed the reads, and no DNA is included. For this sample, the table gives approximately 150,000 distinct CDR3 sequences. Together, the top ten hold around 10% of the sample. The sample taken for sequencing was blood T cells: a sorted CD56 or NKG2C T cell subset, CD4+ or CD8+ T cells, or bulk PBMC T cells (not recorded which). Receptor source: a man younger than 30 in good health. Donor details come from another sample of the same person, matched by shared clones.

The chain couples TRBV4-1 to TRBJ2-1; the TRBD2 assignment by TCRdb is unverifiable without DNA. CDR1 is MGHRA and CDR2 is YSYEKL in the germline V gene. The CDR3 loop spans 15 amino acids. CDR3 residues: CASSQETSGRNEQFF.

This sequence joins TRBV12-3 or TRBV12-4 and TRBJ2-1; no DNA is available, so the TRBD1 call from TCRdb remains unchecked. The CDR3 is 15 residues long. CDR3 residues: CASSSPDRGLDEQFF.

V usage is TRBV28 and J usage is TRBJ2-2; lacking DNA, the TRBD2 call made by TCRdb goes unchecked. The CDR3 has 16 amino acids. Germline values: CDR1 MDHEN, CDR2 SYDVKM. CDR3 sequence reads: CASSFGGSGRIGELFF.

The gene calls are TRBV20-1 and TRBJ2-1; TCRdb gives TRBD2 as the D gene, but with no DNA this cannot be confirmed. Germline assignment: CDR1 DFQATT and CDR2 SNEGSKA (reference sequence). The CDR3 spans 14 residues. CDR3 region: CSARGGTRGNEQFF.

This chain uses TRBV3-1 with TRBJ2-1. The CDR3 has 13 amino acids. In germline, CDR1 is LGHDT, CDR2 YNNKEL (reference sequence). The CDR3 sequence is CASNDRNYNEQFF.

V is TRBV29-1 and J is TRBJ2-1; TCRdb names TRBD2, which stays unverified in the absence of DNA. Germline V lookup: CDR1 SQVTM, CDR2 ANQGSEA. The CDR3 has 16 residues. This chain's CDR3 is CSVEGGLAGLVNEQFF.